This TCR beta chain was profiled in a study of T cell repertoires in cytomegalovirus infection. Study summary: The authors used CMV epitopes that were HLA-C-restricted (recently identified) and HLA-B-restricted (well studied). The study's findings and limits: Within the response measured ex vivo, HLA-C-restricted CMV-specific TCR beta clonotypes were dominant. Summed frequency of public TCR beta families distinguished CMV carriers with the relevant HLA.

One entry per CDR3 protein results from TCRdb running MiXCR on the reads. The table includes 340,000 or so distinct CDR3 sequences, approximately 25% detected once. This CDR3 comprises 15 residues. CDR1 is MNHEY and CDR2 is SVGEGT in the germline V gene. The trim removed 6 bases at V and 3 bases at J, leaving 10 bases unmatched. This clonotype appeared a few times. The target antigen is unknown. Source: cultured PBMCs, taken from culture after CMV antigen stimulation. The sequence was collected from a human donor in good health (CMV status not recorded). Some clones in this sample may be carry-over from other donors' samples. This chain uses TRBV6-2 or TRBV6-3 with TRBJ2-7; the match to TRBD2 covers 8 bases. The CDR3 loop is CASRRLAGGYYEQYF. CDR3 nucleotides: TGTGCCAGCAGACGTCTGGCGGGAGGATACTACGAGCAGTACTTC.